This T cell receptor beta chain was captured in a study of blood T cell repertoires in COVID-19. V was clipped by 3 bases and J by 5 bases; unmatched bases: 3. The CDR3 totals 14 residues. CDR1 is MGHRA, CDR2 YSYEKL, per germline. Original processing notes: How many nucleated cells were present was estimated from reference gene primer amplification. Measured with immunoSEQ multiplex PCR; TCRdb has only the in-frame clones, and not every one. V and J calls plus clone size are reproduced from that table; the DNA served to infer D and trimming. The sample lists under 200,000 clones; around four fifths were seen once.

Sequencing was done on a sample of peripheral blood. The receptor's source is a woman aged 80 or over with active or convalescent COVID-19. The chain carries TRBV4-1 and TRBJ1-4, with 7 nucleotides matching TRBD1. This CDR3 is CASSHQTGNEKLFF. CDR3 nucleotides: TGCGCCAGCAGCCACCAGACAGGGAATGAAAAACTGTTTTTT.